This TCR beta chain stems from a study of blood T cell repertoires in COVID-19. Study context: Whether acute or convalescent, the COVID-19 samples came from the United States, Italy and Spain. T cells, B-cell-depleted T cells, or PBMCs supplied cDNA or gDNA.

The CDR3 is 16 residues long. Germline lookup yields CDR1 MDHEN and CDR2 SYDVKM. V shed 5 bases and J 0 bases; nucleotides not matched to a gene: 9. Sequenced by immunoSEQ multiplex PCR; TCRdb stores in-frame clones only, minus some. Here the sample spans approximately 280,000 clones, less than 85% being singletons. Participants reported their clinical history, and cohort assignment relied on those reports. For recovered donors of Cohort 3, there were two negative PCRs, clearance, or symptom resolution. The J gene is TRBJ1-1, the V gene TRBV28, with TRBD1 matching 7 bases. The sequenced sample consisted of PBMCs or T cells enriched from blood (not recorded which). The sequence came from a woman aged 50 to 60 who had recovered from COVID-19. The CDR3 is CASSAIFTGVNTEAFF. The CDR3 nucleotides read TGTGCCAGCAGTGCCATCTTTACAGGGGTGAACACTGAAGCTTTCTTT.